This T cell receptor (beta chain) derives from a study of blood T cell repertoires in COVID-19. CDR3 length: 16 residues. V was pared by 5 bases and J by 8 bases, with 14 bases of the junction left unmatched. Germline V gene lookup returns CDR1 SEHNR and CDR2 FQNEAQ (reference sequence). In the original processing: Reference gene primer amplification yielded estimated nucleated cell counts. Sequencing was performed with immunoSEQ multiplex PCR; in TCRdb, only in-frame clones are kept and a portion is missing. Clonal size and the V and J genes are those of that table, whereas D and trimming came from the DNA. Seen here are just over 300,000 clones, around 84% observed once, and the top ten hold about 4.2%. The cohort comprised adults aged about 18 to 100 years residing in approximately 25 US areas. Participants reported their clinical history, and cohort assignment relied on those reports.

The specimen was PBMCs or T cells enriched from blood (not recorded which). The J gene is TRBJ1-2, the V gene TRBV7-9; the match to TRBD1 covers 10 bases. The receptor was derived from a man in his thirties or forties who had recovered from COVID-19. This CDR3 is CASSDSSDRGTGGYTF. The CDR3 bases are TGTGCCAGCAGCGATTCTTCGGACAGGGGGACAGGAGGCTACACCTTC.